The subject of this entry is one TCR beta chain. The sample holds one count of this clone. What this receptor recognizes is not known. Qualities for individual bases were not recorded, and no much larger clone is one base off. The sample's time point label, decoded: baseline before first vaccination. Samples from vaccinated people were obtained from the UK trials COV001 and COV002, which included a single-blind randomized controlled phase 2/3 trial of AZD1222 (ChAdOx1 nCoV-19) in healthy adults. Trial participant PBMC samples were collected at day 0 and day 28 after the second dose for TCRbeta chain sequencing. From the germline V gene, CDR1 is LGHNA and CDR2 is YSLEER. Here V drops 0 bases and J drops 9 bases, and the junction holds 3 bases not matched to any gene. There are 14 amino acids in the CDR3, from cysteine to phenylalanine inclusive. Only the CDR3 DNA is retained, 42 bases long and in frame from the first base.

The CDR3 regions of human TCRbeta chains were analyzed by immunosequencing. The study's processing was this. Repertoire TCRs were matched against a reference library of SARS-CoV-2-specific TCRs generated with the MIRA antigen-specificity platform. Breadth meant the fraction of unique TCRs that were SARS-CoV-2-associated, whereas depth meant the fraction of total T cells that were SARS-CoV-2-associated. Each spike-specific TCR was assigned to its reactive spike region and to a CD4 or CD8 class using the MIRA data. Log10-transformed breadth and depth values were compared by one-way ANOVA with Sidak's multiple comparisons tests. TCRdb mirrors the immuneACCESS table, restricted to in-frame sequences. Some clones are absent from its copies; in checked studies, under half trace to an unresolved V gene, and the reason for the others is unknown. That table furnishes V, J and clone size, whereas the DNA furnished D and trimming. Across this sample there are about 100,000 clones, with 88% seen only once. The ten largest make up about 1.8% of the sample.

This sample stems from a study of T cell responses to AZD1222 COVID-19 vaccine (dated by TCRdb to about 2021). Background on the whole study: AZD1222 recipients with second doses at about 4 weeks or about 12 weeks were pooled, because spike-specific TCR depth and breadth did not differ between schedules. TCR sequencing was performed for more than 230 trial participants, of whom roughly 200 were given two doses of AZD1222 and some 25 were given two doses of MenACWY control vaccine. Trial participants were enrolled into age subgroups of 18-55, 56-69 and 70-plus years, which contained around 150, 29 and 61 TCR-sequenced participants, respectively. The investigation overall reported the following: Conclusions about previously exposed vaccinees are limited, since just 6 or 7 AZD1222 recipients were seropositive for SARS-CoV-2 at baseline. Reportedly, almost half of the unique spike-specific TCRs recognized epitopes lying outside the regions that are mutated in the B.1.351 and B.1.1.7 variants. A significant rise in spike-specific TCR breadth and depth was observed after two AZD1222 doses relative to day 0 and relative to MenACWY recipients. Vaccine-associated CD4 TCRs spanned the whole spike protein, with dominant responses in regions 160-218 and 743-854. The 56-69-year group was small, and its depth increase did not reach significance, likely because of low power. Because no day 14 peak-response samples were available, repertoires were characterized only after the peak T cell response. Participants were mostly white British, with more females than males. The authors suggested clonal diversity may have been underestimated.

This clonotype was sampled from an adult in good health. The receptor chain draws on TRBV4-3 and TRBJ2-4, with 9 bases aligning to TRBD1. This sample comprised peripheral blood, obtained on day 0 of AZD1222 vaccination. The CDR3 corresponds to CASSQEDRGAIQYF. The DNA is as follows: TGCGCCAGCAGCCAAGAGGACAGGGGCGCCATTCAGTACTTC.